Many counts were recorded for the clone carrying this TCR beta chain. The data are from a study of spatial heterogeneity in lung cancer. V was pared by 0 bases and J by 4 bases, with 13 bases between. Germline CDR1 reads LNHNV; CDR2 reads YYDKDF (reference sequence). The CDR3 is 16 amino acids. Time point meaning: blood at routine non-recurrence follow-up after resection. Extraction of whole RNA from tumor, nontumor lung or frozen PBMC preceded unsorted sequencing. TCRdb reprocessed the 5' RACE reads via MiXCR and lists one record per CDR3 protein. Of around 110,000 distinct CDR3 sequences listed, more than 10% are singletons.

The chain combines TRBV15 with TRBJ1-5; weak D call: TRBD1 (5 bases). The specimen comprised PBMCs, sampled at follow-up. The TCR comes from a male donor with early-stage non-small cell lung cancer. This CDR3 reads CATSRDLGEVNQPQHF. In DNA form, the CDR3 reads TGTGCCACCAGCAGAGATTTGGGGGAGGTGAATCAGCCCCAGCATTTT.